This entry lists 8 T cell receptor beta chains sequenced from one sample in a study of T cell repertoires in cytomegalovirus infection. Using its own MiXCR run on the reads, TCRdb lists one record per CDR3 protein. Of about 230,000 distinct CDR3 sequences listed, about 23% are singletons. Sequenced: CD8+ T cells from PBMCs. The receptors derive from a human donor in good health (CMV status not recorded). Some clones in this sample may be carry-over from other donors' samples.

This chain joins TRBV7-9 and TRBJ1-1, with 8 bases identical to TRBD1. The length of the CDR3 is 15 residues. Trimming took 4 bases from V and 5 from J; bases not matched to a gene: 9. Germline loops: CDR1 SEHNR, CDR2 FQNEAQ (reference sequence). CDR3 residues: CASSSAGQGWTEAFF. The CDR3 DNA is TGTGCCAGCAGCTCAGCCGGACAGGGTTGGACTGAAGCTTTCTTT.

This clonotype was seen repeatedly, ten times or more. The chain recombines TRBV6-5 with TRBJ1-1; TRBD1 matches 8 bases. V shed 2 bases, J shed 0 bases, and the junction held 8 bases outside the gene matches. The CDR3 consists of 17 residues. The germline V gene has CDR1 MNHEY and CDR2 SVGAGI. CDR3 sequence reads: CASSYESAGGLNTEAFF. CDR3 DNA: TGTGCCAGCAGTTACGAGTCGGCAGGGGGCCTGAACACTGAAGCTTTCTTT.

The chain is built from TRBV7-3 and TRBJ2-1; D is possibly TRBD1 (6 bases). There are 13 residues in the CDR3. V gave up 4 bases and J gave up 4 bases, with 8 bases separating them. Looked up from germline, CDR1 is SGHTA and CDR2 is FQGTGA. CDR3 sequence reads: CASSWTVYNEQFF. CDR3 DNA: TGTGCCAGCAGCTGGACAGTTTACAATGAGCAGTTCTTC.

The sample holds a few counts of this clonotype. The chain carries TRBV20-1 and TRBJ2-6; D uncertain. Germline-derived CDR1 and CDR2 are DFQATT and SNEGSKA (reference sequence). V was clipped by 0 bases and J by 3 bases, with 6 bases between them. This CDR3 is 14 amino acids long. The CDR3: CSARELGGANVLTF. The CDR3 DNA reads TGCAGTGCTAGAGAACTGGGTGGGGCCAACGTCCTGACTTTC.

The CDR3 is CASIGDRGGDEQFF. CDR3 nucleotides: TGTGCCAGTATAGGGGACAGGGGAGGGGATGAGCAGTTCTTC. The chain uses TRBV19 and TRBJ2-1; TRBD1 agrees at 10 bases. The V and J ends lost 7 bases and 8 bases, in that order; junction bases with no gene match: 8. This CDR3 has 14 residues. The V gene's germline CDR1 is LNHDA and CDR2 SQIVND (reference sequence).

The chain couples TRBV14 to TRBJ2-1; 8 bases agree with TRBD2. V gave up 4 bases and J gave up 3 bases; unmatched junction bases: 8. Germline loops: CDR1 SGHDN, CDR2 FVKESK. This CDR3 region has 16 residues. The CDR3 sequence is CASSPGLGTSYNEQFF. The CDR3 nucleotides read TGTGCCAGCAGCCCGGGACTCGGGACTAGCTACAATGAGCAGTTCTTC.

This clonotype showed up just a few times. This chain connects TRBV20-1 to TRBJ2-7; D is ambiguous. The CDR3 totals 15 residues. Between the trimmed V and J ends, which lost 4 bases and 0 bases, there was a span of 16 bases. CDR1 is DFQATT, CDR2 SNEGSKA, per germline (reference sequence). This CDR3 is CSAIQRSQPSYEQYF. The CDR3 DNA reads TGCAGTGCTATTCAACGAAGCCAGCCCTCCTACGAGCAGTACTTC.

The chain couples TRBV7-9 to TRBJ2-5; 11 bases fit TRBD1. Germline trimming cut 5 bases from V and 3 bases from J; bases unmatched to any gene: 8. In germline, CDR1 is SEHNR, CDR2 FQNEAQ (reference sequence). The CDR3 sequence is 16 residues long. CDR3 bases: TGTGCCAGCAGCCCTTCATGGGGACAGGGGGAAGAGACCCAGTACTTC. It translates to CASSPSWGQGEETQYF.